Below, 3 T cell receptor beta chains from the same sample are listed, as sequenced in a study of human T cells and chemical hapten exposure. The time point was: patch test 2, 6 weeks after DPC sensitization. Treatment indicated: therapeutic diphenylcyclopropenone sensitization with weekly scalp DPC. One entry per CDR3 protein, called by TCRdb with MiXCR from the RACE reads. Here the sample spans 330,000 or so distinct CDR3 sequences, about 6% being singletons. This sample comprised whole blood, obtained in connection with sensitization to the hapten diphenylcyclopropenone (DPC). The receptors were gathered from a woman younger than 35 with alopecia areata. Some clones in this sample may be carry-over from other donors' samples.

This clonotype was counted a few times. The gene calls are TRBV6-5 and TRBJ2-2, with D hard to call. The CDR3 is 16 residues long. With 5 bases removed from V and 3 bases from J, the gap between germline ends came to 16 bases. Germline V CDR1 and CDR2: MNHEY, SVGAGI. The CDR3 DNA reads as TGTGCCAGCAGTCCATCCGGGCCCCCCTACACCGGGGAGCTGTTTTTT. It codes for CASSPSGPPYTGELFF.

This clonotype was picked up a small number of times. The chain links TRBV6-5 to TRBJ2-6, with 9 bases that match TRBD1. Germline V CDR1 and CDR2: MNHEY, SVGAGI. This CDR3 has 16 amino acids. Trimming took 8 bases from V and 0 from J; bases not matched to a gene: 5. CDR3 bases: TGTGCCAGCCGGGACAGGGAATACTCTGGGGCCAACGTCCTGACTTTC. This codes for CASRDREYSGANVLTF.

This clonotype was observed many times. This chain connects TRBV2 to TRBJ2-1, with 9 positions matching TRBD1. CDR1 and CDR2 (germline): SNHLY, FYNNEI. After removal of 5 bases from V and 12 bases from J, the junction contained 11 bases not matched to a gene. This CDR3 spans 14 amino acids. This CDR3 reads CASSPDRGTLGQFF. Here the CDR3 DNA reads TGTGCCAGCAGTCCAGACAGGGGGACACTCGGGCAGTTCTTC.